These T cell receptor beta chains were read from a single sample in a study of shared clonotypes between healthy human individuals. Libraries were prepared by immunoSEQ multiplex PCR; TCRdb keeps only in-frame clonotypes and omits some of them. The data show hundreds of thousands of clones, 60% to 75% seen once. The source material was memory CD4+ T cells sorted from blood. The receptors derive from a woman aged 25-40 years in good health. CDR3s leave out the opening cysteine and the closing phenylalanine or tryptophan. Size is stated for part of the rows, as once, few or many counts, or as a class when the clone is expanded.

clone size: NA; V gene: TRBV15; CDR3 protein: ATSRDPGVDSPLH
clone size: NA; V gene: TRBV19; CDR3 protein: ASSIDHSGSVNEQY
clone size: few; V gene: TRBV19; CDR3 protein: ASSVGSRLDEQY
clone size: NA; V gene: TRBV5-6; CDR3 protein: ASSSGTGVGYT
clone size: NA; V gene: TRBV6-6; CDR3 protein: ASRRDLGHNEQF
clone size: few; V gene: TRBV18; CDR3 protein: ASAIQGTSGNIQY
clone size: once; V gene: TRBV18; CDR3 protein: ASSPDRTGIQPQH
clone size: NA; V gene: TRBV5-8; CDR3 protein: ASSLAGGGDYGYT
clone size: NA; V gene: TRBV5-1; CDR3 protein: ASSSTPSTDTQY
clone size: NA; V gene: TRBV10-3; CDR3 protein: ASGDLETQY
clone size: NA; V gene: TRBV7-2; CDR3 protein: ASSPPGQGGGYT
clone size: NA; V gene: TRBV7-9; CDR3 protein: ASSQQGDSYEQY
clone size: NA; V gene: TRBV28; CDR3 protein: ASSFAGPPEAF
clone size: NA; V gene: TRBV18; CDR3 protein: ASSPGLGDTQY
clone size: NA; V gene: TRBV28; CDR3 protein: ASRRGRLQAGTEAF
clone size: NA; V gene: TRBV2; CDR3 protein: ASSEGSHNQPQH
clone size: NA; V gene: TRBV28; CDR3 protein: ASSSQGQAGANVLT
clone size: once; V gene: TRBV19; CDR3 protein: ASGGTSSYNEQF
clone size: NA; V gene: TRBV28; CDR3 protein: ASSLLSGREAEQF
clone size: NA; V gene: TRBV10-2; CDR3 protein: ASRDRRLSSYEQY
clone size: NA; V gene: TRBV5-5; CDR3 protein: ASSTTRQGTDTQY
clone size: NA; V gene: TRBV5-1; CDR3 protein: ASSLEATKPVDTQY
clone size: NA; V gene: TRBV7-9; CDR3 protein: ASSRGTSTYEQY
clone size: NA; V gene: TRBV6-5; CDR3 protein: ASSRTSMKTGELF
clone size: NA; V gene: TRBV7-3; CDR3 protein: ASSLLGAKTEAF
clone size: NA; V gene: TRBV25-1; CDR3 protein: ASSESGTGGTDTQY
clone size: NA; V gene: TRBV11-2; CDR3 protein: ASSITGGNEAF
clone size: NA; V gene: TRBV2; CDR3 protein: ASKVSPNRGEQY
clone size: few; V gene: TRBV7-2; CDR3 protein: ASSTRLAGDLAKNIQY
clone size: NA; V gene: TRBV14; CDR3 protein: ASSYALSSHSPLH
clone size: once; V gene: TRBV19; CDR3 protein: ASSINSASANVLT
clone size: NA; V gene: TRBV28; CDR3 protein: ASSPRTDFLSYEQY
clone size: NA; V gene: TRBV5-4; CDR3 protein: ASSLGSDGASYEQY
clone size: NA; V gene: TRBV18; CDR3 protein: ASSLGTGYEQY
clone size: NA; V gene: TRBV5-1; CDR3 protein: ASLLDVSYNEQF
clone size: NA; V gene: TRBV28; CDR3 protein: ATQTRDRGLYEQY
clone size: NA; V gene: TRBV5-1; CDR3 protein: ASSSTGGLANTEAF
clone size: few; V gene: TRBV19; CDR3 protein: ASTGERVGNTIY
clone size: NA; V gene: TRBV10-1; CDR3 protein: ASSEFGREYEQY
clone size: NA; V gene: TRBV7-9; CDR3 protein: ASSSQGTTQY
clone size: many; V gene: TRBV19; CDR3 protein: ASSKGKTSGGSYNEQF
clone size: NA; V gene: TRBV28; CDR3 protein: ASSHPGQNEKLF
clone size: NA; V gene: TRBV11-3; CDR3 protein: ASSPGQGEKLF
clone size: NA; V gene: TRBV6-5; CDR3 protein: ASRSDRGTQPQH
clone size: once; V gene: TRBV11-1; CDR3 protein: ASSLGQGETQY
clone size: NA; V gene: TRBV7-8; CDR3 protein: ASTWAGGEQY
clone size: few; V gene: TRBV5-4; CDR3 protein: ASSGRDRASTDTQY
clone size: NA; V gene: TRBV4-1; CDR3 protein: ASSPTWASGNNEQF
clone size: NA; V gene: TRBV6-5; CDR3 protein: ASKGAGVATDTQY
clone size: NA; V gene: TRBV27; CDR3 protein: ASSTQGRVNTGELF
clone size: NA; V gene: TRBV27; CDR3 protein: ASSLSGTSGSGELF
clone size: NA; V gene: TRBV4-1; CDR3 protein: ASSRTQGNQETQY
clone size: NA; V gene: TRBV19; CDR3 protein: ASSIRGRGDTEAF
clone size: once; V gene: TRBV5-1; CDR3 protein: ASSLADRGGGYT
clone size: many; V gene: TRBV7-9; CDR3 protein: ASSLWISSSTDTQY
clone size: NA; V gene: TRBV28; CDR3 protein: ASSLFKGQGLNSPLH
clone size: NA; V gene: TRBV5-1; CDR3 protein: ASSLASQSISYEQY
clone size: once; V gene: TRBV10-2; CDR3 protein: ASSEYLAGVTKEQY